The 13 T cell receptor beta chains given below trace back to one sample, sequenced in a study of early T cells in non-severe SARS-CoV-2 infection. MiXCR, applied by TCRdb to the 5' RACE reads, yields one record per CDR3 protein. Of about 110,000 distinct CDR3 sequences listed, approximately 10% are singletons. Sequencing used whole blood. These receptors were obtained from an adult who was a healthcare worker with PCR-confirmed SARS-CoV-2 infection or an uninfected control (not recorded which).

Worth noting for this clonotype: A read error may explain this, as a much larger clone is one base away. This rearrangement joins TRBV5-1 to TRBJ1-1, with D unclear. This CDR3 is 13 amino acids long. Germline-derived CDR1 and CDR2 are SGHRS and YFSETQ. In DNA form, the CDR3 reads TGCACCAGCAGCTCAGACAAGAGCACTGAAGCTTTCTTT. Translation: CTSSSDKSTEAFF.

This clonotype has a handful of counts. The chain couples TRBV12-3 or TRBV12-4 to TRBJ2-3, with D perhaps TRBD1 or TRBD2 (5 bases each). V shed 3 bases and J shed 1 base, with 8 bases lying between them. The CDR3 spans 14 residues. CDR3 sequence reads: CASSFRDGTDTQYF. As DNA, the CDR3 is TGTGCCAGCAGTTTCCGGGACGGCACAGATACGCAGTATTTT.

The chain links TRBV15 to TRBJ1-1; D is ambiguous. Germline CDR1 LNHNV, CDR2 YYDKDF (reference sequence). V was pared by 8 bases and J by 1 base, with 11 bases between. The CDR3 runs to 13 residues. The DNA of the CDR3 is TGTGCCACCCTGGCAGATCGGAACACTGAAGCTTTCTTT. Amino acids: CATLADRNTEAFF.

The V gene is TRBV5-5, the J gene TRBJ2-3; D not certain. Trimming removed 3 bases from V and 6 bases from J, with 14 bases in between. Germline V gene lookup returns CDR1 SGHKS and CDR2 YYEKEE (reference sequence). The CDR3 consists of 14 residues. CDR3 in amino acids: CASSSQRSSDTQYF. DNA for the CDR3: TGTGCCAGCAGCTCACAACGGTCCTCTGATACGCAGTATTTT.

This clonotype was detected a few times. V gene TRBV7-4 combines with J gene TRBJ1-4; D is unresolved. The V end lost 6 bases, the J end lost 8 bases, and 10 bases lay between the germline ends. CDR3 length: 12 amino acids. Germline values: CDR1 SGHVT, CDR2 SQSDAQ. CDR3 protein: CASRSGAEKLFF. The CDR3 nucleotides read TGTGCCAGCAGGAGCGGTGCCGAAAAACTGTTTTTT.

This clonotype was found many times. The rearrangement uses TRBV11-2 and TRBJ2-3; the D gene is possibly TRBD2 (5 bases). Trimming removed 5 bases from V and 2 bases from J, with 20 bases in between. The CDR3 totals 17 residues. The germline gives CDR1 SGHAT, CDR2 FQNNGV. CDR3 in DNA: TGTGCCAGCAGCCCCGCAGGCCGGGGAACCACCACAGATACGCAGTATTTT. This sequence encodes CASSPAGRGTTTDTQYF.

The chain joins TRBV19 to TRBJ2-1; tentatively, D is TRBD2 (6 bases). The ends were cut back, 6 bases at V and 7 bases at J, with 16 bases in the middle. There are 14 residues in the CDR3. Germline CDR1 and CDR2: LNHDA and SQIVND (reference sequence). The CDR3, as DNA: TGTGCCAGTAGGGTGGAGCCTGGGGGGAATGAGCAGTTCTTC. Translated: CASRVEPGGNEQFF.

The chain employs TRBV15 and TRBJ1-6, with no clear D. Germline loops: CDR1 LNHNV, CDR2 YYDKDF (reference sequence). The CDR3 loop spans 16 amino acids. V lost 3 bases and J lost 5, with 14 bases in between. The CDR3 nucleotides are TGTGCCACCAGCAGGGGAAAACAGTTTAATAATTCACCCCTCCACTTT. It codes for CATSRGKQFNNSPLHF.

This clonotype was detected many times. This chain links TRBV27 with TRBJ1-1; D not resolved. Trimming removed 6 bases at V and 2 bases at J, with 7 bases between. CDR3 length: 12 amino acids. Looked up from germline, CDR1 is MNHEY and CDR2 is SMNVEV (reference sequence). The CDR3 here is CASRERNTEAFF. For the CDR3, the DNA is TGTGCCAGCAGGGAACGAAACACTGAAGCTTTCTTT.

About this clonotype itself: A read error may account for a junction end that differs from germline. The rearrangement joins TRBV7-9 to TRBJ2-1; 7 bases line up with TRBD2. In germline, CDR1 is SEHNR, CDR2 FQNEAQ (reference sequence). There are 15 residues in the CDR3. This CDR3 reads CASSSKAGSFNEQFF. The CDR3 bases are TGTGCCAGCTCTTCAAAAGCGGGATCCTTCAATGAGCAGTTCTTC.

Ten or more counts support this clonotype. This rearrangement joins TRBV12-3 or TRBV12-4 to TRBJ2-1; 16 nucleotides align to TRBD2. CDR3 length: 17 amino acids. Trimming at V came to 5 bases and at J to 7 bases, leaving 8 bases not matched to a gene. The CDR3 nucleotides are TGTGCCAGCAGTCGGGGACTAGCGGGAGGGGGCGGTAATGAGCAGTTCTTC. The encoded protein is CASSRGLAGGGGNEQFF.

This clonotype was counted a few times. This chain connects TRBV24-1 to TRBJ1-5; a weak D match, TRBD1 (6 bases). The germline V and J ends were trimmed by 3 bases and 6 bases, with 8 bases remaining between them. The CDR3 is 13 amino acids. The germline gives CDR1 KGHDR, CDR2 SFDVKD. CDR3: CATSDPRGQPQHF. In nucleotides, the CDR3 is TGTGCCACCAGTGATCCCAGGGGTCAGCCCCAGCATTTT.

At least ten counts were recorded for this clonotype. The V and J genes are TRBV20-1 and TRBJ2-5, with unresolved D. In germline, CDR1 is DFQATT, CDR2 SNEGSKA (reference sequence). There are 10 residues in the CDR3. Trimming removed 3 bases from V and 7 bases from J, with 6 bases in between. The DNA for the CDR3 is TGCAGTGCTAGGTTTGGGACCCAGTACTTC. It encodes CSARFGTQYF.